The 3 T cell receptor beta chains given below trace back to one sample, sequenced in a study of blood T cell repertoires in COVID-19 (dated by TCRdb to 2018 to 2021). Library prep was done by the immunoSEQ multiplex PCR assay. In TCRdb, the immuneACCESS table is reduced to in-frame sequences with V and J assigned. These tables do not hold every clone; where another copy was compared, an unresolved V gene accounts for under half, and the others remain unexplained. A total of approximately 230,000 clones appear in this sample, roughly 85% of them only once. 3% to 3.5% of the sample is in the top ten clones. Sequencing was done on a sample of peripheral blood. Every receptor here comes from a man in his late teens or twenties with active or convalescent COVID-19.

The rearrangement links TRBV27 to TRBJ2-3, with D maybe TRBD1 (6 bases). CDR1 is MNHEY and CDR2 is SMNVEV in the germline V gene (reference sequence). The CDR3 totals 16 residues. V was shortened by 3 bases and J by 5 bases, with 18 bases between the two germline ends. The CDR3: CASSFRPPGTRDTQYF. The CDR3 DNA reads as TGTGCCAGCAGTTTCCGCCCGCCCGGGACAAGAGATACGCAGTATTTT.

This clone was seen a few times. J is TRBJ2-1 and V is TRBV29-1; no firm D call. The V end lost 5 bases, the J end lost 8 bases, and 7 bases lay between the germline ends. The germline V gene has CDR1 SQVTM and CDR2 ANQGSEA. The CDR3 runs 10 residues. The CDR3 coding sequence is TGCAGCGTTACATTGGATGAGCAGTTCTTC. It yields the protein CSVTLDEQFF.

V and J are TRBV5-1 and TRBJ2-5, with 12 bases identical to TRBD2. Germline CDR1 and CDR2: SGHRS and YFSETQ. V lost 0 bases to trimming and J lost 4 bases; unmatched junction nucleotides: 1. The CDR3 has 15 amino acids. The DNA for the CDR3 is TGCGCCAGCAGCTTGGTACTAGCGGGAGGAGAGACCCAGTACTTC. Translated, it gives CASSLVLAGGETQYF.